The rows below give T cell receptor beta chains drawn from one sample of a study of cytomegalovirus exposure and HLA in healthy donors. Generated by immunoSEQ multiplex PCR, the TCRdb table keeps only in-frame clones and is missing some. The profile shows around 150,000 clones, roughly 60% of them singletons. The sequenced sample was PBMCs. The source is a middle-aged woman in good health and CMV-seronegative. CDR3s include the opening cysteine and the closing phenylalanine or tryptophan. D genes are given only for firm matches. Clone size appears in some rows only: once, few, many, or a class for an expanded clone.

D gene	V gene	J gene	clone size	CDR3 protein	CDR3 DNA
-	TRBV19	TRBJ1-5	-	CASTPRGNQPQHF	TGTGCCAGTACTCCTAGGGGGAATCAGCCCCAGCATTTT
-	TRBV9	TRBJ2-2	-	CASSVSPGSNTGELFF	TGTGCCAGCAGCGTATCCCCCGGGTCAAACACCGGGGAGCTGTTTTTT
TRBD1	TRBV7-9	TRBJ1-6	few	CASSLGGTDLNSPLHF	TGTGCCAGCAGCTTAGGAGGGACAGACCTTAATTCACCCCTCCACTTT
-	TRBV7-2	TRBJ1-1	-	CASSLDRVPGIEAFF	TGTGCCAGCAGCTTAGACAGGGTGCCTGGTATTGAAGCTTTCTTT
TRBD2	TRBV7-2	TRBJ2-5	-	CASSWRTSSGETQYF	TGTGCCAGCAGTTGGCGGACTAGCTCAGGGGAGACCCAGTACTTC
TRBD1	TRBV30	TRBJ1-5	-	CAWSLQGHHSNQPQHF	TGTGCCTGGTCCCTACAGGGGCATCATAGCAATCAGCCCCAGCATTTT
TRBD1	TRBV4-3	TRBJ1-6	-	CASSQERTGGLSPLHF	TGCGCCAGCAGCCAAGAACGGACAGGGGGATTATCACCCCTCCACTTT
TRBD1	TRBV6-6	TRBJ1-5	-	CASSYGTAEPQHF	TGTGCCAGCAGTTACGGGACAGCGGAGCCCCAGCATTTT
TRBD2	TRBV13	TRBJ2-5	-	CASSSSGGTETQYF	TGTGCCAGCAGCTCCAGCGGGGGGACGGAGACCCAGTACTTC
-	TRBV27	TRBJ1-2	few	CASYSPLRAYYGYTF	TGTGCCAGCTATTCCCCGTTGCGGGCATACTATGGCTACACCTTC
TRBD1	TRBV7-2	TRBJ1-2	-	CASSPNRGYGYTF	TGTGCCAGCAGCCCGAACAGGGGCTATGGCTACACCTTC
-	TRBV18	TRBJ2-3	-	CASSERYPDTQYF	TGTGCCAGCTCAGAACGGTATCCAGATACGCAGTATTTT
-	TRBV10-3	TRBJ2-1	-	CAISDPRQHNEQFF	TGTGCCATCAGTGACCCGAGACAGCACAATGAGCAGTTCTTC
-	TRBV27	TRBJ2-7	once	CASSLMAGAYEQYF	TGTGCCAGCAGTTTAATGGCAGGTGCCTACGAGCAGTACTTC
-	TRBV7-3	TRBJ2-7	-	CASSLTQGNEQYF	TGTGCCAGCAGCTTAACACAGGGTAACGAGCAGTACTTC
-	TRBV5-1	TRBJ1-3	-	CASSIAPGLQGNTIYF	TGCGCCAGCAGCATAGCCCCGGGACTTCAAGGAAACACCATATATTTT
TRBD2	TRBV11-2	TRBJ2-5	-	CASSPLAGGSTAQYF	TGTGCCAGCAGCCCCTTAGCGGGGGGGTCCACGGCCCAGTACTTC
TRBD2	TRBV27	TRBJ2-1	-	CASSLITQRGFNEQFF	TGTGCCAGCAGTTTAATTACCCAGCGGGGCTTCAATGAGCAGTTCTTC
TRBD2	TRBV5-1	TRBJ2-1	-	CASSLPSGLNEQFF	TGCGCCAGCAGCCTGCCTAGCGGTCTGAATGAGCAGTTCTTC
-	TRBV6-5	TRBJ2-1	-	CASSPREYNEQFF	TGTGCCAGCAGTCCCCGGGAGTACAATGAGCAGTTCTTC
-	TRBV9	TRBJ1-1	-	CASSVLTGSNTEAFF	TGTGCCAGCAGCGTCCTCACAGGGTCGAACACTGAAGCTTTCTTT
TRBD1	TRBV25-1	TRBJ2-2	once	CASAGTANTGELFF	TGTGCCAGTGCCGGGACAGCGAACACCGGGGAGCTGTTTTTT
TRBD2	TRBV29-1	TRBJ2-5	-	CSVGGLAGGRGETQYF	TGCAGCGTTGGGGGACTAGCGGGGGGGCGGGGGGAGACCCAGTACTTC
-	TRBV2	TRBJ2-3	-	CASTQGGGTASTDTQYF	TGTGCCAGCACCCAAGGGGGGGGGACCGCTAGCACAGATACGCAGTATTTT
-	TRBV30	TRBJ2-5	-	CAWRGGEETQYF	TGTGCCTGGAGGGGCGGGGAAGAGACCCAGTACTTC
-	TRBV19	TRBJ1-5	once	CASSYTGSDNQPQHF	TGTGCCAGTAGTTACACAGGTTCGGACAATCAGCCCCAGCATTTT
TRBD1	TRBV5-4	TRBJ1-6	-	CASRDRGGNSPLHF	TGTGCCAGCCGGGACAGGGGAGGTAATTCACCCCTCCACTTT
-	TRBV18	TRBJ1-1	-	CASSPKQGGTEAFF	TGTGCCAGCTCACCAAAGCAGGGAGGAACTGAAGCTTTCTTT
TRBD2	TRBV9	TRBJ2-5	-	CASSEAGVGETQYF	TGTGCCAGCAGCGAGGCGGGGGTGGGGGAGACCCAGTACTTC
TRBD2	TRBV4-1	TRBJ2-7	few	CASSPRLADEQYF	TGCGCCAGCAGCCCCCGACTAGCGGACGAGCAGTACTTC
TRBD2	TRBV5-6	TRBJ2-3	-	CASSLIAGADTQYF	TGTGCCAGCAGCTTAATAGCGGGTGCAGATACGCAGTATTTT